These 30 T cell receptor beta chains were sequenced from one sample in a study of blood T cell repertoires in COVID-19. Assay: immunoSEQ multiplex PCR; the TCRdb copy retains only in-frame clones and omits some. The sample comprises about 420,000 clones, over 85% of which are singletons, and around 0.92% rests with the top ten. The specimen was peripheral blood. The source of these receptors is a man aged 18 to 29 with COVID-19, enrolled during active disease.

The V and J genes are TRBV18 and TRBJ2-6; D might be TRBD1 (6 bases). Germline loops: CDR1 KGHSH, CDR2 LQKENI. Trimming removed 3 bases at V and 0 bases at J, with 18 bases between. The CDR3 has 19 amino acids. This chain's CDR3 is CASSPFGTGTNSGANVLTF. The CDR3 bases are TGTGCCAGCTCACCGTTCGGTACAGGGACAAACTCTGGGGCCAACGTCCTGACTTTC.

The genes are TRBV12-5 and TRBJ2-7; 7 positions match TRBD2. CDR1 and CDR2 from the germline V gene are LGHNT and FRNRAP. This CDR3 has 13 residues. Trimming at V came to 3 bases and at J to 4 bases, leaving 3 bases not matched to a gene. The CDR3 region has the DNA TGTGCTAGTGGTTTTTGGCGGGAGTACGAGCAGTACTTC. Amino acid sequence: CASGFWREYEQYF.

The chain has TRBV28 and TRBJ2-7; 11 bases are a match to TRBD1. The germline gives CDR1 MDHEN, CDR2 SYDVKM. Trimming at V came to 9 bases and at J to 7 bases, leaving 11 bases not matched to a gene. There are 14 residues in the CDR3. CDR3 sequence: CASRPGTGGREQYF. The CDR3 DNA sequence: TGTGCCAGTCGACCAGGGACAGGGGGACGGGAGCAGTACTTC.

The J gene is TRBJ1-5, the V gene TRBV5-1; possible D gene TRBD1, 6 bases. Germline-derived CDR1 and CDR2 are SGHRS and YFSETQ. The CDR3 totals 15 residues. V lost 3 bases, J lost 1 base, and 11 bases lay in between. This CDR3 is CASSSGQGSNQPQHF. DNA for the CDR3: TGCGCCAGCAGCTCGGGCCAGGGGAGCAATCAGCCCCAGCATTTT.

The chain has TRBV9 and TRBJ2-7; 12 bases align to TRBD2. Germline CDR1 is SGDLS and CDR2 is YYNGEE. The length of the CDR3 is 15 residues. V gave up 4 bases and J gave up 3 bases; unmatched junction bases: 5. CDR3 DNA sequence: TGTGCCAGCAGCTTAGGACTAGCGGGAATCTACGAGCAGTACTTC. This gives the protein CASSLGLAGIYEQYF.

The chain couples TRBV18 to TRBJ1-2; D may be TRBD1 (6 bases). CDR3 size: 16 residues. V shed 3 bases and J shed 2 bases, with 16 bases lying between them. Germline CDR1 and CDR2: KGHSH and LQKENI. CDR3 protein: CASSPYRDILNYGYTF. The CDR3 nucleotides are TGTGCCAGCTCACCGTACCGGGACATCCTGAACTATGGCTACACCTTC.

This rearrangement joins TRBV18 to TRBJ2-7; 10 bases line up with TRBD1. With V trimmed by 6 bases and J by 5 bases, 10 bases remained unmatched. The CDR3 spans 15 residues. CDR1 is KGHSH and CDR2 is LQKENI in the germline V gene. DNA for the CDR3: TGTGCCAGCTCTATTTTAGGGACAGGGGTTAACGAGCAGTACTTC. Residues: CASSILGTGVNEQYF.

The chain joins TRBV28 to TRBJ2-7, with 8 bases identical to TRBD1. The V segment lost 3 bases and the J segment 2 bases; nucleotides outside the gene matches: 18. The CDR3 sequence is 19 residues long. CDR1 MDHEN and CDR2 SYDVKM come from the germline V gene. The CDR3 region has the DNA TGTGCCAGCAGTTTCATAGGTAACGACAGGGGCCGCATAGCCTACGAGCAGTACTTC. Its translation is CASSFIGNDRGRIAYEQYF.

In this sample, this clone is medium-sized. CDR3 in amino acids: CASSVLAGNTGELFF. The DNA of the CDR3 is TGTGCCAGCAGCGTACTAGCGGGTAACACCGGGGAGCTGTTTTTT. The chain combines TRBV9 with TRBJ2-2, with 8 bases fitting TRBD2. CDR3 size: 15 residues. Germline CDR1 reads SGDLS; CDR2 reads YYNGEE. The J segment lost 2 bases and the V segment lost 1 base, leaving 1 base of the junction unmatched.

The chain carries TRBV4-1 and TRBJ2-2; D remains unclear. Trimming pared 0 bases from V and 6 bases from J, leaving 8 bases between. This CDR3 is built from 14 residues. Germline lookup yields CDR1 MGHRA and CDR2 YSYEKL. CDR3 DNA: TGCGCCAGCAGCCAAGATTCGGTCCCCGGGGAGCTGTTTTTT. Translation gives CASSQDSVPGELFF.

This clone was seen just once. This sequence joins TRBV5-5 and TRBJ1-6; no clear D. The CDR3 totals 13 residues. The germline CDR1 and CDR2 sequences are SGHKS and YYEKEE (reference sequence). Trimming pared 5 bases from V and 7 bases from J, leaving 10 bases between. The CDR3: CASRREPNSPLHF. DNA of the CDR3: TGTGCCAGCAGGAGGGAGCCAAATTCACCCCTCCACTTT. Full variable domain (rest looked up from reference TRBV5-5 and TRBJ1-6): DAGVTQSPTHLIKTRGQQVTLRCSPISGHKSVSWYQQVLGQGPQFIFQYYEKEERGRGNFPDRFSARQFPNYSSELNVNALLLGDSALYLCASRREPNSPLHFGNGTRLTVT.

Concerning this clone: At the DNA level, this CDR3 is encoded by other sequences in the same sample as well. The V and J genes are TRBV27 and TRBJ1-3; D gene ambiguous. V was shortened by 4 bases and J by 0 bases, with 4 bases between the two germline ends. The CDR3 extends over 13 amino acids. Germline CDR1 and CDR2: MNHEY and SMNVEV (reference sequence). In DNA, the CDR3 is TGTGCCAGCAGTTACAGCTCTGGAAACACCATATATTTT. Amino acids: CASSYSSGNTIYF.

The V gene is TRBV6-1, the J gene TRBJ1-1; TRBD1 matches 7 bases. Trimming at V came to 0 bases and at J to 4 bases, leaving 5 bases not matched to a gene. The CDR3 sequence is 15 residues long. Germline V CDR1 and CDR2: MNHNS, SASEGT. This CDR3 is CASSEAPRQGTEAFF. The CDR3 nucleotides are TGTGCCAGCAGTGAAGCGCCGAGACAGGGCACTGAAGCTTTCTTT.

Turning to this clone: The junction does not match germline at one end; this may be a read error. V is TRBV5-1 and J is TRBJ2-7, with TRBD2 matching over 11 bases. This CDR3 has 16 amino acids. The germline V gene has CDR1 SGHRS and CDR2 YFSETQ. CDR3 loop: CASRLGLAGGSYEQYF. CDR3 nucleotide sequence: TGCGCCAGCAGATTGGGGCTAGCGGGAGGATCCTACGAGCAGTACTTC.

This chain uses TRBV25-1 with TRBJ2-3; perhaps TRBD2 as D (6 bases). The CDR3 runs to 15 residues. With 3 bases removed from V and 4 bases from J, the gap between germline ends came to 14 bases. Germline values: CDR1 MGHDK, CDR2 SYGVNS. CDR3 in DNA: TGTGCCAGCAGTGATCCGGGAGCGAGGCCAGATACGCAGTATTTT. Its translation is CASSDPGARPDTQYF.

The J gene is TRBJ1-1, the V gene TRBV6-5, with a tentative D call TRBD1 (6 bases). V was clipped by 2 bases and J by 2 bases, with 15 bases between them. The CDR3 has 16 amino acids. The germline CDR1 and CDR2 sequences are MNHEY and SVGAGI. The CDR3 sequence is CASSYGKSTGNTEAFF. The CDR3 nucleotides read TGTGCCAGCAGTTACGGGAAGTCGACAGGAAACACTGAAGCTTTCTTT.

The chain combines TRBV6-5 with TRBJ2-7, with a possible D match to TRBD2 (5 bases). The CDR3 extends over 15 amino acids. V gave up 5 bases and J gave up 3 bases, with 17 bases separating them. Per the germline V gene, CDR1 is MNHEY and CDR2 is SVGAGI. Here the CDR3 DNA reads TGTGCCAGCAGTCTTACACGGGGATTACTCTACGAGCAGTACTTC. Translation: CASSLTRGLLYEQYF.

This chain uses TRBV29-1 with TRBJ2-1; D is unclear. The CDR3 runs to 11 residues. Germline lookup yields CDR1 SQVTM and CDR2 ANQGSEA. V lost 6 bases, J lost 2 bases, and 5 bases lay in between. The CDR3: CSVRAYNEQFF. The CDR3 DNA sequence: TGCAGCGTCCGGGCCTACAATGAGCAGTTCTTC.

The rearrangement links TRBV3-1 (or the pseudogene TRBV3-2) to TRBJ2-7; the match to TRBD1 covers 8 bases. The V segment lost 1 base and the J segment 5 bases; nucleotides outside the gene matches: 7. The germline gives CDR1 LGHDT, CDR2 YNNKEL (reference sequence). This CDR3 has 15 amino acids. The CDR3, as DNA: TGTGCCAGCAGCCAAGGCGGTACAGGGGGGCACGAGCAGTACTTC. The encoded protein is CASSQGGTGGHEQYF.

V usage is TRBV25-1 and J usage is TRBJ1-2; 9 nucleotides agree with TRBD1. The CDR3 extends over 16 amino acids. Looked up from germline, CDR1 is MGHDK and CDR2 is SYGVNS. V shed 4 bases and J 6 bases; nucleotides not matched to a gene: 12. The CDR3, as DNA: TGTGCCAGCAGTGGCGATGATACAGGGGGCACGAATGGCTACACCTTC. Encoded protein: CASSGDDTGGTNGYTF.

A remark on this clone: The identical CDR3 is also encoded by other nucleotide sequences in the sample. CDR3 residues: CASSPRGFGNTIYF. The CDR3 nucleotides read TGTGCCAGCAGCCCCAGGGGGTTCGGAAACACCATATATTTT. The genes are TRBV6-5 and TRBJ1-3, with 7 bases aligning to TRBD1. The germline CDR1 and CDR2 sequences are MNHEY and SVGAGI. V shed 6 bases and J 4 bases; nucleotides not matched to a gene: 6. The CDR3 has 14 amino acids.

V is TRBV7-9 and J is TRBJ2-5; the match to TRBD2 covers 10 bases. This CDR3 region has 14 residues. The junction had 6 bases not matched to a gene; V was cut back by 6 bases and J by 5 bases. The V gene's germline CDR1 is SEHNR and CDR2 FQNEAQ (reference sequence). The CDR3 region has the DNA TGTGCCAGCAGACTAAGCGGGAGGGGGGAGACCCAGTACTTC. It specifies CASRLSGRGETQYF.

This clone appeared a single time. In DNA, the CDR3 is TGTGCCAGCAGTTACTCTCTGGGCACGAACACTGAAGCTTTCTTT. It yields the protein CASSYSLGTNTEAFF. V is TRBV6-5 and J is TRBJ1-1, with D uncertain. This CDR3 contains 15 residues. Germline lookup yields CDR1 MNHEY and CDR2 SVGAGI. Trimming removed 0 bases at V and 1 base at J, with 9 bases between.

J is TRBJ2-5 and V is TRBV25-1; 8 bases are shared with TRBD2. The CDR3 sequence is 17 residues long. The germline CDR1 and CDR2 sequences are MGHDK and SYGVNS. V was clipped by 3 bases and J by 7 bases; unmatched bases: 16. The CDR3 sequence: CASSDPTLAATEVTQYF. The CDR3 coding sequence is TGTGCCAGCAGTGATCCGACACTAGCGGCTACGGAGGTGACCCAGTACTTC.

This chain connects TRBV19 to TRBJ2-7; 8 nucleotides align to TRBD2. There are 15 residues in the CDR3. Germline V gives CDR1 LNHDA, CDR2 SQIVND (reference sequence). Trimming cost V 7 bases and J 0 bases; bases outside gene matches: 8. The CDR3 is CASNPGTRGSYEQYF. CDR3 sequence (DNA): TGTGCCAGTAACCCCGGGACTAGGGGCTCCTACGAGCAGTACTTC.

On this clone itself: The junction shows a germline mismatch at one end, possibly a read error. The genes are TRBV7-7 and TRBJ2-1, with TRBD2 as a possible D gene (5 bases). This CDR3 is built from 15 residues. Germline V gives CDR1 SSHAT, CDR2 FNYEAQ (reference sequence). CDR3 sequence: CASSPTSNPYNEQFF. For the CDR3, the DNA is TGTGCTAGCAGTCCCACTAGTAACCCCTACAATGAGCAGTTCTTC.

This sequence joins TRBV5-1 and TRBJ2-3; 9 positions agree with TRBD1. Per germline, CDR1 SGHRS and CDR2 YFSETQ. The CDR3 has 16 amino acids. With 3 bases clipped from V and 1 base from J, the junction kept 6 bases outside the gene matches. DNA for the CDR3: TGCGCCAGCAGCTCCGAACAGGGGGCTGGCACAGATACGCAGTATTTT. Translating gives CASSSEQGAGTDTQYF. Full variable domain (outside the CDR3, taken from reference TRBV5-1 and TRBJ2-3): KAGVTQTPRYLIKTRGQQVTLSCSPISGHRSVSWYQQTPGQGLQFLFEYFSETQRNKGNFPGRFSGRQFSNSRSEMNVSTLELGDSALYLCASSSEQGAGTDTQYFGPGTRLTVL.

The gene calls are TRBV5-4 and TRBJ2-6, with 7 bases lining up with TRBD1. CDR3 length: 17 residues. Germline-derived CDR1 and CDR2 are SGHNT and YYREEE (reference sequence). V lost 1 base to trimming and J lost 0 bases; unmatched junction nucleotides: 4. Here the CDR3 reads CASSLMGQPSGANVLTF. As DNA, the CDR3 is TGTGCCAGCAGCTTGATGGGACAGCCCTCTGGGGCCAACGTCCTGACTTTC.

The V call is TRBV30, the J call TRBJ2-3; 13 bases fit TRBD2. This CDR3 region has 17 residues. CDR1 and CDR2 (germline): GTSNPN, SVGIG (reference sequence). J was trimmed by 4 bases and V by 0 bases; bases with no gene match: 7. The CDR3: CAWSVWTSGSVADTQYF. Written as DNA, the CDR3 is TGTGCCTGGAGTGTATGGACTAGCGGGAGTGTAGCAGATACGCAGTATTTT. Using reference TRBV30 and TRBJ2-3 for the parts outside the CDR3, the full variable domain is SQTIHQWPATLVQPVGSPLSLECTVEGTSNPNLYWYRQAAGRGLQLLFYSVGIGQISSEVPQNLSASRPQDRQFILSSKKLLLSDSGFYLCAWSVWTSGSVADTQYFGPGTRLTVL.

This clone was recorded a few times. The V gene is TRBV1, the J gene TRBJ1-2; the table's D gene call, TRBD1, was not cross checked with the DNA. TRBV1 is flagged as a pseudogene. The CDR3 consists of 15 residues. Here the CDR3 DNA reads TGCACCAGCAGCCAAGATGGGTGGGGCCTCTATGGCTACACCTTC. This sequence encodes CTSSQDGWGLYGYTF.